This note documents a single TCR beta chain sequence. The sample is drawn from a study of T cell changes during pregnancy in multiple sclerosis. V shed 3 bases and J shed 6 bases, with 14 bases lying between them. Germline V gene sequence: CDR1 SGHNT, CDR2 YYREEE (reference sequence). This CDR3 is built from 14 residues. Assay used: immunoSEQ multiplex PCR; TCRdb lists only in-frame clones, some missing. The profile shows some 30,000 clones, approximately 91% of them singletons. The chain joins TRBV5-4 to TRBJ2-3; possibly TRBD2 for D (6 bases). Sequenced here: CD8+ T cells from peripheral blood mononuclear cells, sampled after pregnancy. This TCR derives from a female donor with multiple sclerosis, enrolled in a pregnancy study. CDR3 region: CASSWSGTGDTQYF. For the CDR3, the DNA is TGTGCCAGCAGCTGGTCCGGGACTGGCGATACGCAGTATTTT.